This TCR beta chain was obtained from a study of blood T cell repertoires in COVID-19. Whole-study context: The study drew acute and convalescent COVID-19 samples from the United States, Italy and Spain.

This CDR3 is built from 14 residues. Germline CDR1 reads SGHTA; CDR2 reads FQGNSA. The junction had 6 bases not matched to a gene; V was cut back by 5 bases and J by 2 bases. Original processing methods: Amplifying reference gene primers gave estimates of nucleated cell counts. Method: immunoSEQ multiplex PCR; TCRdb's copy keeps in-frame clones and lacks some. V and J calls and clone size are given by that table; D and trimming were obtained from the DNA. The sample holds tens of thousands of clones, approximately 79% seen once. The rearrangement uses TRBV7-2 and TRBJ2-7, with 7 bases that match TRBD1. The sample comprised peripheral blood. This receptor was taken from a woman older than 75 with acute or convalescent COVID-19. CDR3 nucleotides: TGTGCCAGCAGCCCACAGACAGGGACCTACGAGCAGTACTTC. This encodes CASSPQTGTYEQYF.